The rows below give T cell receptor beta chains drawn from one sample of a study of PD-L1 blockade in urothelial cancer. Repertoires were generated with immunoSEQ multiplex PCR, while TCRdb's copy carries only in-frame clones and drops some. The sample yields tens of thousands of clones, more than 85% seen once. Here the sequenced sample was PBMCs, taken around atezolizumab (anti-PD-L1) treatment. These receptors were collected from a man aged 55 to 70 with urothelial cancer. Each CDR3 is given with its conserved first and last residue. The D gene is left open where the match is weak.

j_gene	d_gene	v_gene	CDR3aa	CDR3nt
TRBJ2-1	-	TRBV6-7	CATPLGAAYNEQFF	TGTGCCACTCCGCTAGGAGCGGCTTACAATGAGCAGTTCTTC
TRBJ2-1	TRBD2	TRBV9	CASSGLAGGGDEQFF	TGTGCCAGCAGCGGACTAGCGGGAGGTGGTGATGAGCAGTTCTTC
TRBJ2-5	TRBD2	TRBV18	CASSQGTSGGSQETQYF	TGTGCCAGCTCCCAGGGGACTAGCGGGGGCTCCCAAGAGACCCAGTACTTC
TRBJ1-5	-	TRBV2	CASSGGQHNQPQHF	TGTGCCAGCAGTGGCGGACAGCACAATCAGCCCCAGCATTTT
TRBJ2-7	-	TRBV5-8	CASSLGWTDYEQYF	TGTGCCAGCAGCTTAGGCTGGACAGACTACGAGCAGTACTTC
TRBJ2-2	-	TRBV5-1	CASSLDRVATGELFF	TGCGCCAGCAGCTTGGACAGGGTGGCTACCGGGGAGCTGTTTTTT
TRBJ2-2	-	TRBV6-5	CASSYREFTGELFF	TGTGCCAGCAGTTACCGAGAATTCACCGGGGAGCTGTTTTTT
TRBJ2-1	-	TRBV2	CASSRGGVRGYNEQFF	TGTGCCAGCAGTCGAGGAGGGGTTAGGGGTTACAATGAGCAGTTCTTC
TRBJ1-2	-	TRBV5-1	CASSSYRDSGGYGYTF	TGCGCCAGCAGCTCTTATCGGGACTCGGGGGGGTATGGCTACACCTTC
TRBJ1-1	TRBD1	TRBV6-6	CASRQTGGDTEAFF	TGTGCCAGCAGACAAACAGGGGGGGACACTGAAGCTTTCTTT
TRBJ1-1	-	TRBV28	CASSPDNLAAFF	TGTGCCAGCAGTCCCGACAACCTGGCCGCTTTCTTT